This T cell receptor (beta chain) was sequenced in a study of T cell changes during pregnancy in multiple sclerosis. From germline, CDR1 is SGHAT and CDR2 FQNNGV. The CDR3 totals 13 residues. J gave up 8 bases and V 5 bases, and 8 bases lay outside the gene matches. The data were produced by immunoSEQ multiplex PCR, yet TCRdb's version contains in-frame clones alone and is incomplete. The sample carries under 65,000 clones, 91% recorded once. The TCR comes from a female donor in good health, enrolled as a control in a pregnancy study. The chain recombines TRBV11-2 with TRBJ1-2, with TRBD1 matching over 7 bases. The material was peripheral blood, obtained after pregnancy. DNA of the CDR3: TGTGCCAGCAGCCGAGGGACAGTAAGGGGCTACACCTTC. Translated, it gives CASSRGTVRGYTF.